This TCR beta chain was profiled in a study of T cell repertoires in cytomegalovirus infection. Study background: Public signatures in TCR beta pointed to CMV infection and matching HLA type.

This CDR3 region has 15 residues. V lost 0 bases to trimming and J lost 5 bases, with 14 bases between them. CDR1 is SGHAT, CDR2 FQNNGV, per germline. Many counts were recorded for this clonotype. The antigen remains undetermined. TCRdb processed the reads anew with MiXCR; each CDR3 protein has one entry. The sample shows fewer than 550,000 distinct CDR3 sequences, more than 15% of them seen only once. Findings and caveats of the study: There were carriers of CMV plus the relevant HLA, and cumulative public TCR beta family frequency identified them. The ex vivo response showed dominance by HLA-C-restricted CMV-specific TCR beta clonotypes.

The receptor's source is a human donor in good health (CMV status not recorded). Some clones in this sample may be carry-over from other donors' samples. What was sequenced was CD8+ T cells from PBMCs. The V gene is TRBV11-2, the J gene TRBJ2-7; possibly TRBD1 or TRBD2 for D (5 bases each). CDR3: CASSLDQAGSNEQYF. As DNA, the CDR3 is TGTGCCAGCAGCTTAGATCAGGCAGGGAGCAACGAGCAGTACTTC.